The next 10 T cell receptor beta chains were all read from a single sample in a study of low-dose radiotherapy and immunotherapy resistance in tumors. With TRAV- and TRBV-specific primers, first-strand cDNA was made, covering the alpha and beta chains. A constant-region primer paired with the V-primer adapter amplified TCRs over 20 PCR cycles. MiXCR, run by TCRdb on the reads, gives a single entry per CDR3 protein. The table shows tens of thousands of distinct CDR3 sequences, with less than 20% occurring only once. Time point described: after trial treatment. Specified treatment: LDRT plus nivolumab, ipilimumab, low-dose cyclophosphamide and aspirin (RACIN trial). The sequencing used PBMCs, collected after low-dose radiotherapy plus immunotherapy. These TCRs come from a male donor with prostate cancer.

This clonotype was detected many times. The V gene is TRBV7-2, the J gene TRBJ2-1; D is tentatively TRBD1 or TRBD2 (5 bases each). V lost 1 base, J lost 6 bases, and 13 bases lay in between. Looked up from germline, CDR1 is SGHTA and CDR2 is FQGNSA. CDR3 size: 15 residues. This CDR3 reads CASSLGGGAGNEQFF. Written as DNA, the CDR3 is TGTGCCAGCAGCTTAGGGGGCGGTGCGGGCAATGAGCAGTTCTTC.

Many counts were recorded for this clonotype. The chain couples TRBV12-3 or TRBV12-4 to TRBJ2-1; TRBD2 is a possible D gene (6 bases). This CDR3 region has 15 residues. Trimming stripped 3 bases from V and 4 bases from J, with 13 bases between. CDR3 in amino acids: CASSLGGVAYNEQFF. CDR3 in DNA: TGTGCCAGCAGTTTGGGGGGAGTGGCATACAATGAGCAGTTCTTC.

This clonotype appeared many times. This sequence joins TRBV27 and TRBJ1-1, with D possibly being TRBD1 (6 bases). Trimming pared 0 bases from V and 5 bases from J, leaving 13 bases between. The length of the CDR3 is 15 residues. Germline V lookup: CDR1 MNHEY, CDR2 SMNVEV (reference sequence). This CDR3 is CASSLSNRVVTEAFF. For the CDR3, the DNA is TGTGCCAGCAGTTTATCGAACAGGGTGGTTACTGAAGCTTTCTTT.

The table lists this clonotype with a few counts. CDR3 coding DNA: TGTGCCAGCAGCTCACGGAGCGGGGTGTCCTACAATGAGCAGTTCTTC. This translates into CASSSRSGVSYNEQFF. The V call is TRBV7-9, the J call TRBJ2-1; 7 nucleotides match TRBD2. Germline assignment: CDR1 SEHNR and CDR2 FQNEAQ (reference sequence). The length of the CDR3 is 16 residues. V was clipped by 4 bases and J by 1 base; unmatched bases: 7.

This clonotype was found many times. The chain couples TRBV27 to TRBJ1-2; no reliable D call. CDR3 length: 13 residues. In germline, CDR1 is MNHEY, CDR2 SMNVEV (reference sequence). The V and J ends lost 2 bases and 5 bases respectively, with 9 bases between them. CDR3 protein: CASSLMGGYGYTF. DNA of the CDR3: TGTGCCAGCAGTTTAATGGGAGGATATGGCTACACCTTC.

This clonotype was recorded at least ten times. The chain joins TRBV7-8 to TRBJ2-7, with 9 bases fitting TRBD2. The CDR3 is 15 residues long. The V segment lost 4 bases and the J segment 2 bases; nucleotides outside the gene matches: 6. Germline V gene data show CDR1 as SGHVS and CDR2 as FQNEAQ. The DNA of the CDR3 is TGTGCCAGCAGCTACGGTAGCGGGGGAACCTACGAGCAGTACTTC. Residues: CASSYGSGGTYEQYF.

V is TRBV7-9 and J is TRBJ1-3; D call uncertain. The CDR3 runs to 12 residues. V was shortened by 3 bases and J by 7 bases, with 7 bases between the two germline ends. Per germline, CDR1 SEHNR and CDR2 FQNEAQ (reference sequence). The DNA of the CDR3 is TGTGCCAGCAGCTTCGGCGGGAACACCATATATTTT. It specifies CASSFGGNTIYF.

The CDR3 loop is CASSPGGAGASYEQYF. The DNA for the CDR3 is TGTGCCAGCAGCCCCGGGGGAGCGGGAGCTTCCTACGAGCAGTACTTC. The chain links TRBV27 to TRBJ2-7; 8 bases agree with TRBD2. The V segment lost 6 bases and the J segment 1 base; nucleotides outside the gene matches: 11. The CDR3 has 16 residues. Germline assignment: CDR1 MNHEY and CDR2 SMNVEV (reference sequence).

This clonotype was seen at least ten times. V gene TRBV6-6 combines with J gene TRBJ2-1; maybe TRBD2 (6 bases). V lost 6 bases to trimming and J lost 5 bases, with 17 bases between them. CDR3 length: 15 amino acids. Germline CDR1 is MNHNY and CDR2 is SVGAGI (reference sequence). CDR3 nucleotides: TGTGCCAGCAGGGACGGGACTGCCTTTAACAATGAGCAGTTCTTC. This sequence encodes CASRDGTAFNNEQFF.

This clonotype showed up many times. CDR3 coding DNA: TGTGCCAGCAGTCTGGGACAGGGGCACACTGAAGCTTTCTTT. It is translated as CASSLGQGHTEAFF. The chain joins TRBV12-3 or TRBV12-4 to TRBJ1-1; TRBD1 aligns across 10 bases. CDR3 length: 14 amino acids. V trimming: 5 bases; J trimming: 3 bases; junction bases outside the gene matches: 3.